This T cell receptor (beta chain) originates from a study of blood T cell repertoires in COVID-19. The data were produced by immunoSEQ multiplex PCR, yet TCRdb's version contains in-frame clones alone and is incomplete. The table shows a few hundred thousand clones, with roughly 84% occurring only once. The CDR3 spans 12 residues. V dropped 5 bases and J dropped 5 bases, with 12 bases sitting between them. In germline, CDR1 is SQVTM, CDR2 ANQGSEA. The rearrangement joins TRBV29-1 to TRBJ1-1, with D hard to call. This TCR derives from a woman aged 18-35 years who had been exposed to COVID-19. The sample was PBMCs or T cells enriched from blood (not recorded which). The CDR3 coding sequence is TGCAGCGTTCAGCTTCAGGTGACTGAAGCTTTCTTT. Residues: CSVQLQVTEAFF.